A selection of T cell receptor beta chains follows, all from one sample in a study of PD-L1 blockade in urothelial cancer. Using immunoSEQ multiplex PCR, the repertoire was profiled, and TCRdb retains in-frame clones only, with some absent. The sample shows roughly 120,000 clones, 85% to 90% of them seen only once. The sample here was PBMCs, taken around atezolizumab (anti-PD-L1) treatment. These receptors were taken from a man in his sixties with urothelial cancer. The CDR3 runs from the conserved cysteine through the conserved F or W. The order of the fields is J gene, D gene, V gene, clone size, CDR3 protein, CDR3 DNA. The D gene is left open where the match is weak. Only part of the rows carry a size: once, few, many, or a class if the clone is expanded.

TRBJ1-2 TRBD1 TRBV6-5 . CASSQMTGANYGYTF TGTGCCAGCAGTCAGATGACAGGGGCTAACTATGGCTACACCTTC
TRBJ2-5 . TRBV7-2 once CASSLLSRSGQETQYF TGTGCCAGCAGCTTATTGTCTCGGTCAGGTCAAGAGACCCAGTACTTC
TRBJ2-3 . TRBV28 . CASSLTSSTDTQYF TGTGCCAGCAGCCTGACATCTAGCACAGATACGCAGTATTTT
TRBJ1-1 . TRBV19 . CASSKVTRGTEAFF TGTGCCAGTAGTAAAGTAACCCGGGGCACTGAAGCTTTCTTT
TRBJ1-4 TRBD1 TRBV18 . CASSSGQGDEKLFF TGTGCCAGCTCATCGGGACAGGGAGATGAAAAACTGTTTTTT
TRBJ1-1 . TRBV30 . CAWRKTWGQNIEAFF TGTGCCTGGAGGAAGACCTGGGGGCAGAACATTGAAGCTTTCTTT
TRBJ2-7 TRBD1 TRBV6-5 . CASSNRDRGGYEQYF TGTGCCAGCAGCAACCGGGACAGGGGAGGCTACGAGCAGTACTTC
TRBJ2-1 . TRBV19 . CASSIDRVPLDEQFF TGTGCCAGTAGTATAGATCGGGTTCCTTTGGATGAGCAGTTCTTC
TRBJ2-3 TRBD2 TRBV19 . CASSTLAGDSTDTQYF TGTGCCAGTAGTACACTAGCGGGGGATAGCACAGATACGCAGTATTTT
TRBJ2-7 . TRBV5-1 . CASSLDPGSSYEQYF TGCGCCAGCAGCTTGGACCCAGGTTCCTCCTACGAGCAGTACTTC
TRBJ2-5 . TRBV7-9 . CASSLAGRQFETQYF TGTGCCAGCAGCTTAGCCGGGAGACAGTTCGAGACCCAGTACTTC
TRBJ1-1 . TRBV7-9 . CASSFGQLYTEAFF TGTGCCAGCAGCTTCGGACAGCTTTACACTGAAGCTTTCTTT
TRBJ2-1 TRBD2 TRBV5-4 . CASSLGTSGYNEQFF TGTGCCAGCAGCTTAGGGACTAGCGGTTACAATGAGCAGTTCTTC
TRBJ2-1 TRBD2 TRBV14 . CASSQALLLSGRNEQFF TGTGCCAGCAGCCAAGCGCTCCTACTTAGCGGGAGAAATGAGCAGTTCTTC
TRBJ1-4 . TRBV30 . CAWSPGGREKLFF TGTGCCTGGAGCCCTGGAGGGAGGGAAAAACTGTTTTTT
TRBJ2-5 . TRBV5-1 . CASSLMSLERETQYF TGCGCCAGCAGCTTGATGTCCCTAGAGAGGGAGACCCAGTACTTC
TRBJ2-3 . TRBV27 . CASSLGRGPTDTQYF TGTGCCAGCAGTTTAGGGCGGGGCCCCACAGATACGCAGTATTTT
TRBJ2-1 . TRBV29-1 . CSSDNEQFF TGCAGCTCTGACAATGAGCAGTTCTTC
TRBJ1-1 . TRBV5-1 . CASSSSTGWGTEAFF TGCGCCAGCAGCTCCTCGACAGGTTGGGGGACTGAAGCTTTCTTT
TRBJ2-3 TRBD1 TRBV29-1 . CSVSSGQGPDTQYF TGCAGCGTTTCCTCGGGACAGGGTCCAGATACGCAGTATTTT
TRBJ2-1 TRBD2 TRBV2 . CASSDATSGGISEQFF TGTGCCAGCAGTGACGCGACTAGCGGGGGAATCAGTGAGCAGTTCTTC
TRBJ1-2 TRBD1 TRBV27 . CASRSDRAGGGYTF TGTGCCAGCAGATCGGACAGGGCCGGAGGGGGCTACACCTTC
TRBJ2-7 . TRBV6-1 . CASSDKREGTNYEQYF TGTGCCAGCAGTGACAAAAGAGAGGGAACTAACTACGAGCAGTACTTC
TRBJ1-5 . TRBV5-4 once CASSLQGKDQPQHF TGTGCCAGCAGCTTACAGGGAAAGGATCAGCCCCAGCATTTT
TRBJ2-7 TRBD1 TRBV5-6 . CASSLGGQGDHEQYF TGTGCCAGCAGCTTGGGTGGACAGGGGGACCACGAGCAGTACTTC
TRBJ2-7 TRBD1 TRBV5-6 few CASSLVAGGWYEQYF TGTGCCAGCAGCTTGGTAGCAGGGGGCTGGTACGAGCAGTACTTC
TRBJ1-1 TRBD1 TRBV11-3 once CASSLTTGGRSEAFF TGTGCCAGCAGCTTAACTACAGGGGGCCGGTCTGAAGCTTTCTTT
TRBJ2-5 . TRBV28 . CASSLLPGGPQETQYF TGTGCCAGCAGTTTACTCCCCGGGGGTCCCCAAGAGACCCAGTACTTC
TRBJ2-5 TRBD2 TRBV5-4 . CASSLDSRGGETQYF TGTGCCAGCAGCTTGGACAGCCGGGGGGGAGAGACCCAGTACTTC
TRBJ2-5 TRBD1 TRBV11-2 . CASTRGLETQYF TGTGCCAGCACTAGGGGGCTTGAGACCCAGTACTTC
TRBJ2-3 . TRBV7-8 . CASSRGGGTDTQYF TGTGCCAGCAGCAGGGGAGGGGGGACAGATACGCAGTATTTT
TRBJ1-2 . TRBV19 few CASSHVRQVPNGYTF TGTGCCAGTAGTCACGTACGACAGGTTCCAAATGGCTACACCTTC
TRBJ1-5 TRBD1 TRBV28 . CASSSGGRDNQPQHF TGTGCCAGCAGTTCAGGGGGCAGGGACAATCAGCCCCAGCATTTT
TRBJ1-5 . TRBV4-2 . CASSQAGDRSLEPQHF TGTGCCAGCAGCCAAGCAGGTGACAGGAGCCTTGAGCCCCAGCATTTT
TRBJ2-7 . TRBV10-1 . CASSAGPLREQYF TGCGCCAGCAGTGCAGGCCCCCTACGAGAGCAGTACTTC
TRBJ1-5 . TRBV30 . CACDGQGGQPQHF TGTGCCTGCGACGGGCAGGGAGGACAGCCCCAGCATTTT
TRBJ2-1 . TRBV7-2 few CASSLAGHNEQFF TGTGCCAGCAGCTTAGCTGGGCACAATGAGCAGTTCTTC
TRBJ2-7 TRBD2 TRBV7-9 . CASSLELGLALPHTYEQYF TGTGCCAGCAGCTTAGAGCTTGGACTAGCGCTACCCCATACCTACGAGCAGTACTTC
TRBJ2-7 . TRBV7-9 . CASSFGQLSSYEQYF TGTGCCAGCAGCTTCGGACAGCTCAGCTCCTACGAGCAGTACTTC
TRBJ1-6 TRBD1 TRBV2 . CASIGTGLYNSPLHF TGTGCCAGCATTGGGACAGGGCTCTATAATTCACCCCTCCACTTT
TRBJ2-7 . TRBV6-1 . CASRVGDTYLYEQYF TGTGCCAGCCGGGTTGGGGACACTTATCTTTACGAGCAGTACTTC